These 21 T cell receptor beta chains came from one sample sequenced in a study of T cell repertoires in cytomegalovirus infection. TCRdb called the reads again in MiXCR, with one record for every CDR3 protein. The sample yields tens of thousands of distinct CDR3 sequences, approximately 42% seen once. The antigens of these receptors remain unknown. The sequencing here drew on CD8+ T cells from cultured PBMCs, taken from culture after CMV antigen stimulation. The receptor set was obtained from a human donor in good health (CMV status not recorded). Some clones in this sample may be carry-over from other donors' samples.

This clonotype was counted only a few times. The V call is TRBV7-9, the J call TRBJ1-4; no definite D call. The V gene lost 1 base and the J gene lost 6 bases, with 15 bases spanning the gap. The CDR3 is 16 residues long. Per the germline V gene, CDR1 is SEHNR and CDR2 is FQNEAQ (reference sequence). The CDR3 protein is CASSLDNLWPDEKLFF. The CDR3 coding sequence is TGTGCCAGCAGCTTAGATAATCTGTGGCCAGATGAAAAACTGTTTTTT.

The genes are TRBV5-4 and TRBJ1-1, with D perhaps matching TRBD1 (6 bases). Germline V gene sequence: CDR1 SGHNT, CDR2 YYREEE (reference sequence). The CDR3 is 13 residues long. Trimming shortened V by 4 bases and J by 4 bases, and 11 bases separated the two germline ends. DNA for the CDR3: TGTGCCAGCAGCGCGGGACACCCCACTGAAGCTTTCTTT. Its protein product is CASSAGHPTEAFF.

The gene calls are TRBV19 and TRBJ2-1; TRBD2 matches at 9 bases. The CDR3 consists of 15 residues. The V and J ends lost 4 bases and 9 bases, in that order; junction bases with no gene match: 10. The germline gives CDR1 LNHDA, CDR2 SQIVND (reference sequence). CDR3 bases: TGTGCCAGTAGTACGAGCGGGGGGCTCGTTTCTGAGCAGTTCTTC. Its translation is CASSTSGGLVSEQFF.

The chain employs TRBV27 and TRBJ1-5; D unresolved. Looked up from germline, CDR1 is MNHEY and CDR2 is SMNVEV (reference sequence). The CDR3 has 16 residues. Trimming took off 4 bases at V and 1 base at J, with 14 bases between the two ends. DNA of the CDR3: TGTGCCAGCAGTTCTTTGGCGGGGAAAAGCAATCAGCCCCAGCATTTT. It specifies CASSSLAGKSNQPQHF.

This clonotype was counted between two and nine times. This chain joins TRBV12-3 or TRBV12-4 and TRBJ2-1; D may be TRBD2 (6 bases). The V and J ends lost 7 bases and 3 bases respectively, with 10 bases between them. This CDR3 contains 13 residues. CDR3 sequence (DNA): TGTGCCAGCACAATCGGGAGCTACAATGAGCAGTTCTTC. It yields the protein CASTIGSYNEQFF.

This clonotype was picked up one time. This may be a read error, as it is one base from a much larger clone. This chain connects TRBV7-2 to TRBJ2-1, with TRBD2 identical over 7 bases. Germline V gene lookup returns CDR1 SGHTA and CDR2 FQGNSA. CDR3 length: 14 amino acids. The CDR3 protein is CASSSFGGGNVQFF. CDR3 nucleotides: TGTGCCAGCAGCTCCTTTGGCGGGGGTAATGTGCAGTTCTTC.

This chain connects TRBV18 to TRBJ1-2; D not resolved. The CDR3 spans 14 residues. The germline V gene has CDR1 KGHSH and CDR2 LQKENI. Between the trimmed V and J ends, which lost 2 bases and 4 bases, there was a span of 11 bases. In DNA form, the CDR3 reads TGTGCCAGCTCACCATGGAAGGGAGGCTATGGCTACACCTTC. Amino acids: CASSPWKGGYGYTF. Full variable domain (remainder filled in from reference TRBV18 and TRBJ1-2): NAGVMQNPRHLVRRRGQEARLRCSPMKGHSHVYWYRQLPEEGLKFMVYLQKENIIDESGMPKERFSAEFPKEGPSILRIQQVVRGDSAAYFCASSPWKGGYGYTFGSGTRLTVV.

This clonotype came up a few times. The V and J genes are TRBV7-9 and TRBJ1-2; 8 bases fit TRBD1. The CDR3 loop spans 15 amino acids. Trimming removed 1 base from V and 6 bases from J; junction bases left unmatched: 7. Germline assignment: CDR1 SEHNR and CDR2 FQNEAQ (reference sequence). CDR3 region: CASSLGTGLSDGYTF. The CDR3 bases are TGTGCCAGCAGCTTAGGGACAGGGTTGTCGGATGGCTACACCTTC.

This clonotype came up a few times. The genes are TRBV6-5 and TRBJ2-3; D not certain. V lost 0 bases and J lost 4, with 8 bases in between. The CDR3 spans 14 residues. Germline-derived CDR1 and CDR2 are MNHEY and SVGAGI. Written as DNA, the CDR3 is TGTGCCAGCAGTTACTCATCGGTGGCAGATACGCAGTATTTT. It specifies CASSYSSVADTQYF.

The chain employs TRBV29-1 and TRBJ2-5; 9 bases agree with TRBD1. The germline CDR1 and CDR2 sequences are SQVTM and ANQGSEA. The ends lost 3 bases at V and 5 bases at J; junction bases unmatched: 4. The CDR3 is 13 amino acids. CDR3 sequence (DNA): TGCAGCGTTGAGGGACAGGGCGGGGAGACCCAGTACTTC. Its protein product is CSVEGQGGETQYF.

This chain joins TRBV5-1 and TRBJ1-1; a possible D gene is TRBD1 (5 bases). Germline CDR1 reads SGHRS; CDR2 reads YFSETQ. V lost 6 bases to trimming and J lost 1 base, with 13 bases between them. This CDR3 contains 14 residues. This CDR3 is CASTFRDGNTEAFF. CDR3 sequence (DNA): TGCGCCAGCACCTTTCGGGACGGGAACACTGAAGCTTTCTTT.

The chain employs TRBV6-1 and TRBJ1-1; D is ambiguous. Germline V gene sequence: CDR1 MNHNS, CDR2 SASEGT. The CDR3 runs to 13 residues. The V end lost 7 bases, the J end lost 3 bases, and 12 bases lay between the germline ends. The CDR3 region is CASNEFLYTEAFF. The DNA of the CDR3 is TGTGCCAGCAACGAGTTTCTTTACACTGAAGCTTTCTTT.

This sequence joins TRBV2 and TRBJ2-3; 7 bases are a match to TRBD1. The CDR3 is 15 amino acids. The J segment lost 0 bases and the V segment lost 5 bases, leaving 5 bases of the junction unmatched. In germline, CDR1 is SNHLY, CDR2 FYNNEI. The CDR3 DNA is TGTGCCAGCAGTCAAGGACAGGTTAGCACAGATACGCAGTATTTT. Amino acids: CASSQGQVSTDTQYF.

In its sample, this clonotype was seen a few times. The chain carries TRBV7-6 and TRBJ2-3; 7 nucleotides align to TRBD2. CDR3 length: 16 residues. CDR1 and CDR2 (germline): SGHVS, FNYEAQ. With V trimmed by 3 bases and J by 5 bases, 11 bases remained unmatched. The CDR3 DNA sequence: TGTGCCAGCAGCTTTCGAGGGAGGGGCCATATAGATACGCAGTATTTT. It yields the protein CASSFRGRGHIDTQYF.

The chain combines TRBV5-8 with TRBJ2-1; the D is unclear. The CDR3 has 12 residues. V gave up 0 bases and J gave up 7 bases, with 5 bases separating them. Germline V CDR1 and CDR2: SGHTS, YDEGEE. This CDR3 reads CASSLARNEQFF. The CDR3 DNA sequence: TGTGCCAGCAGCTTGGCGAGGAATGAGCAGTTCTTC.

The chain recombines TRBV2 with TRBJ1-1; D unclear. V was shortened by 9 bases and J by 0 bases, with 8 bases between the two germline ends. The germline CDR1 and CDR2 sequences are SNHLY and FYNNEI. The CDR3 totals 12 residues. CDR3 nucleotide sequence: TGTGCCAGAGAGAAGGTGAACACTGAAGCTTTCTTT. It specifies CAREKVNTEAFF.

The chain links TRBV7-2 to TRBJ1-5, with 9 bases fitting TRBD1. Germline CDR1 is SGHTA and CDR2 is FQGNSA. The V and J ends lost 1 base and 6 bases, in that order; junction bases with no gene match: 10. This CDR3 comprises 17 residues. The CDR3 DNA is TGTGCCAGCAGCTTAGAGCCGGGACAGGGTTTTAGTCAGCCCCAGCATTTT. Translating gives CASSLEPGQGFSQPQHF.

The genes are TRBV6-1 and TRBJ2-1, with D possibly matching TRBD2 (6 bases). V was cut by 9 bases and J by 5 bases, with 20 bases left in between. Germline V lookup: CDR1 MNHNS, CDR2 SASEGT. The CDR3 spans 15 residues. The CDR3 here is CASCVRGIGNNEQFF. The DNA of the CDR3 is TGTGCCAGTTGCGTCCGGGGGATCGGGAACAATGAGCAGTTCTTC.

This clonotype was counted many times. The rearrangement links TRBV19 to TRBJ2-5; 8 bases fit TRBD2. The CDR3 covers 12 residues. The germline V gene encodes CDR1 LNHDA and CDR2 SQIVND (reference sequence). V lost 11 bases to trimming and J lost 4 bases; unmatched junction nucleotides: 6. In nucleotides, the CDR3 is TGTGCCGCGGGGGGCTGGGGAGAGACCCAGTACTTC. Protein: CAAGGWGETQYF. Based on the CDR3 plus reference TRBV19 and TRBJ2-5, the full variable domain is DGGITQSPKYLFRKEGQNVTLSCEQNLNHDAMYWYRQDPGQGLRLIYYSQIVNDFQKGDIAEGYSVSREKKESFPLTVTSAQKNPTAFYLCAAGGWGETQYFGPGTRLLVL.

V is TRBV19 and J is TRBJ2-2; 7 bases line up with TRBD1. V dropped 5 bases and J dropped 7; count of bases not matched to a gene: 16. Germline CDR1 is LNHDA and CDR2 is SQIVND (reference sequence). The CDR3 is 17 amino acids. The CDR3: CASSRGQGELWHGELFF. Written as DNA, the CDR3 is TGTGCCAGTAGTCGGGGCCAGGGGGAACTTTGGCACGGGGAGCTGTTTTTT. Full variable domain (rest looked up from reference TRBV19 and TRBJ2-2): DGGITQSPKYLFRKEGQNVTLSCEQNLNHDAMYWYRQDPGQGLRLIYYSQIVNDFQKGDIAEGYSVSREKKESFPLTVTSAQKNPTAFYLCASSRGQGELWHGELFFGEGSRLTVL.

This clonotype was seen a few times. The chain is built from TRBV6-5 and TRBJ1-1; D gene uncertain. In germline, CDR1 is MNHEY, CDR2 SVGAGI. V was cut by 3 bases and J by 2 bases, with 7 bases left in between. CDR3 size: 13 residues. The CDR3 DNA reads as TGTGCCAGCAGTTATCTCAGTAACACTGAAGCTTTCTTT. Translated: CASSYLSNTEAFF.